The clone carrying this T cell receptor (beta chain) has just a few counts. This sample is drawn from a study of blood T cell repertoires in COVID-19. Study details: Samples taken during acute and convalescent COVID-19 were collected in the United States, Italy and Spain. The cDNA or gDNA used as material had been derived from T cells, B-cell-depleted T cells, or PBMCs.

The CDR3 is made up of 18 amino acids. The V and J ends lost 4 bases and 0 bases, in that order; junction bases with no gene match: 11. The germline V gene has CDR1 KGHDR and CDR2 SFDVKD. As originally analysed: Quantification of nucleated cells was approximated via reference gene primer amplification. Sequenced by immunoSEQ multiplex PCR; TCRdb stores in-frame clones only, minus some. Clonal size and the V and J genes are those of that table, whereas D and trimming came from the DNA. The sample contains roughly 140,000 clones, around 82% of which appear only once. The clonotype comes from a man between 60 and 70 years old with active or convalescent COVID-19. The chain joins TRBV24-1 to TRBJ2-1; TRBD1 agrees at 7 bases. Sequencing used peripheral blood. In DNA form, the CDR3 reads TGTGCCACCAGTGAATATGGACAGGCTAAAAGCTCCTACAATGAGCAGTTCTTC. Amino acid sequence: CATSEYGQAKSSYNEQFF.